This TCR beta chain comes out of a study of shared clonotypes between healthy human individuals. In the source study's methods: ImmunoSEQ sequences covered only the junction and lacked quality scores; filtering therefore differed. This table comes from immunoSEQ multiplex PCR, and its TCRdb copy is limited to in-frame clones, with some not included. The DNA gave D and trimming, while V, J and clone size come from that table. In the table there are millions of clones, 95% of which are singletons. V lost 5 bases and J 2 bases, leaving 16 bases between the germline ends. This CDR3 contains 15 residues. The germline gives CDR1 SEHNR, CDR2 FQNEAQ (reference sequence).

Sequencing was done on a sample of naive CD4+ T cells sorted from blood. The subset here: CD45RA+ positively selected. The source is a man younger than 30 in good health. V is TRBV7-9 and J is TRBJ2-7; perhaps TRBD2 as D (6 bases). The CDR3 here is CASSLGGYSAYEQYF. The CDR3, as DNA: TGTGCCAGCAGCCTAGGAGGGTACAGTGCCTACGAGCAGTACTTC. The whole variable domain, remainder taken from reference TRBV7-9 and TRBJ2-7, is DTGVSQNPRHKITKRGQNVTFRCDPISEHNRLYWYRQTLGQGPEFLTYFQNEAQLEKSRLLSDRFSAERPKGSFSTLEIQRTEQGDSAMYLCASSLGGYSAYEQYFGPGTRLTVT.